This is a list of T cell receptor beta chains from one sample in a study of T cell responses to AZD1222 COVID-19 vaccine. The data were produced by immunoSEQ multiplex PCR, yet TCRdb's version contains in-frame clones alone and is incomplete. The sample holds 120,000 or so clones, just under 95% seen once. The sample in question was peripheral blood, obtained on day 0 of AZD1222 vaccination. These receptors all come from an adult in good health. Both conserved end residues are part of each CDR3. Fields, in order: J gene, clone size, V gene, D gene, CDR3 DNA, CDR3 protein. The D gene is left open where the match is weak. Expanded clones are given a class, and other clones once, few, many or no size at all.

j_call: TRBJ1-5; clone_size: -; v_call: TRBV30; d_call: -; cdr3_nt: TGTGCCTGGAGTTTGCCAGGTGAAAATCAGCCCCAGCATTTT; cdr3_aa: CAWSLPGENQPQHF
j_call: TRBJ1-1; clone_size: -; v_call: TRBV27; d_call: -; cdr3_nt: TGTGCCAGCAGTTTTCGCGAGAACACTGAAGCTTTCTTT; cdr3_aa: CASSFRENTEAFF
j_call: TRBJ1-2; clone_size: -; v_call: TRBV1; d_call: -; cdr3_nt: TGCACCAGCAGCCAGGGCCACGTACGGGATAACTATGGCTACACCTTC; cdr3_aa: CTSSQGHVRDNYGYTF
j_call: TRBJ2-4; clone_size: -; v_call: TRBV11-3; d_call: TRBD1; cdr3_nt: TGTGCCAGCAGCGTCCAGGGACAGTCAGCCAAAAACATTCAGTACTTC; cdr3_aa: CASSVQGQSAKNIQYF
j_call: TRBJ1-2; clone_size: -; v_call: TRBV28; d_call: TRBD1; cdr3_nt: TGTGCCAGCAGCGGGACAGAAGCTAACTATGGCTACACCTTC; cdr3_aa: CASSGTEANYGYTF
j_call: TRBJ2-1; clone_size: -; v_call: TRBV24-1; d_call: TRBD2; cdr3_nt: TGTGCCACCAGTGATTCTAGGGCGGGGGGGTGGAATGAGCAGTTCTTC; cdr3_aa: CATSDSRAGGWNEQFF
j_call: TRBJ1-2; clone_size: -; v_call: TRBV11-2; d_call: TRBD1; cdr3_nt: TGTGCCAGCAGCTTAGGCCCCCAACAGGGGGCTAACTATGGCTACACCTTC; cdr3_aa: CASSLGPQQGANYGYTF
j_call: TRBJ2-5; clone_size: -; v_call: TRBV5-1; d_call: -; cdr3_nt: TGCGCCAGCAGCTTGGTGGGCAGGGTGGAGACCCAGTACTTC; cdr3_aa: CASSLVGRVETQYF
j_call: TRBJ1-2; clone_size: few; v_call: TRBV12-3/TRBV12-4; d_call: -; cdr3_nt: TGTGCCAGCAGTTTGCGACGTGACTATGGCTACACCTTC; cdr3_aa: CASSLRRDYGYTF
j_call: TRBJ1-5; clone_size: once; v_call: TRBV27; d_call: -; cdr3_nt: TGTGCCAGCAGTTTAAACCGGGCATTTTCTAGCAATCAGCCCCAGCATTTT; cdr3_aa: CASSLNRAFSSNQPQHF
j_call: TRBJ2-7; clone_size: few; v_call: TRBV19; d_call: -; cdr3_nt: TGTGCCACAGGTCAGGACGGATACGAGCAGTACTTC; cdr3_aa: CATGQDGYEQYF
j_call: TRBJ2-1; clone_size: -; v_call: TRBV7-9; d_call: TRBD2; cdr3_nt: TGTGCCAGCAGCTTAGGTGGGACTAGCGCCTTTATATACAATGAGCAGTTCTTC; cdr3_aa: CASSLGGTSAFIYNEQFF
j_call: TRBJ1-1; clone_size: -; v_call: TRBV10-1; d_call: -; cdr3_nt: TGCGCCAGCAGTGGTGGTCCTGGGAACACTGAAGCTTTCTTT; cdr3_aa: CASSGGPGNTEAFF
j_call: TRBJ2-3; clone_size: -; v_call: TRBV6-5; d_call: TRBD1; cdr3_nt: TGTGCCAGCAGTATCCGGACAGGGTTCTCAGATACGCAGTATTTT; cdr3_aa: CASSIRTGFSDTQYF
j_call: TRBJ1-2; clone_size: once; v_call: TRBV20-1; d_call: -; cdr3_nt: TGCAGGTGTGGGACCGCTTATGGCTACACCTTC; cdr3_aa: CRCGTAYGYTF
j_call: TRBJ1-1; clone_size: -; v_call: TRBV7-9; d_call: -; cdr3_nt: TGTGCCAGCAGCTTAGTCTGGGGGACTGAAGCTTTCTTT; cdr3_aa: CASSLVWGTEAFF
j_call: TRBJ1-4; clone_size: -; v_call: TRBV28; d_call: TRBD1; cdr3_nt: TGTGCCAGCAAGCAGGGGGGAGGTGAAAAACTGTTTTTT; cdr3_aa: CASKQGGGEKLFF
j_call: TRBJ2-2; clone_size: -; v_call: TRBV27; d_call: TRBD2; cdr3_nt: TGTGCCAGCAGTTTACTAGCGGGGGGAGGCGGGGAGCTGTTTTTT; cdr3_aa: CASSLLAGGGGELFF
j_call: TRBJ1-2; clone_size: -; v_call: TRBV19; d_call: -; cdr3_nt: TGTGCCAGCACCCAGGGAAGGAACTATGGCTACACCTTC; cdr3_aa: CASTQGRNYGYTF
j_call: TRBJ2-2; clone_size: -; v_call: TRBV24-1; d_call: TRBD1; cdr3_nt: TGTGCCACCCACGGACAGGGTACCGGGGAGCTGTTTTTT; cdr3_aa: CATHGQGTGELFF
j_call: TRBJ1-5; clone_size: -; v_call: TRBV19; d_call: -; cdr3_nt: TGTGCCAGTACCATAGTCTCGGGTTCCAATCAGCCCCAGCATTTT; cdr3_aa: CASTIVSGSNQPQHF
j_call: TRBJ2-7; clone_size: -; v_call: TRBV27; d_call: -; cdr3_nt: TGTGCCAGCAGTTTAAAGGGGACCAGAGGTGACGAGCAGTACTTC; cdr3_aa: CASSLKGTRGDEQYF
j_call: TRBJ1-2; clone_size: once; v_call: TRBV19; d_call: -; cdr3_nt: TGTGCCAGTAGTATTGGTGCTGCAGCAAACTATGGCTACACCTTC; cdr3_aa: CASSIGAAANYGYTF
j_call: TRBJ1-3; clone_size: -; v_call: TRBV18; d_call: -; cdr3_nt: TGTGCCAGCTCAACCAAGGGGATGCCTTACTCTGGAAACACCATATATTTT; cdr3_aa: CASSTKGMPYSGNTIYF
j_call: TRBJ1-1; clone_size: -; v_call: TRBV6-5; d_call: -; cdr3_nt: TGTGCCAGCAGATCTCAGGGAACTGAAGCTTTCTTT; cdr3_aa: CASRSQGTEAFF
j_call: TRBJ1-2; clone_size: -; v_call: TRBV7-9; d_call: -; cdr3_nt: TGTGCCAGCAGCTTATCAACCAGGGTGCACGGCTATGGCTACACCTTC; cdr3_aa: CASSLSTRVHGYGYTF